The rows below give T cell receptor beta chains drawn from one sample of a study of T cells after yellow fever vaccination. TCRdb re-analysed the 5' RACE reads in MiXCR, keeping a single row per CDR3 protein. The sample includes some 110,000 distinct CDR3 sequences, roughly 8.4% of them seen just once. The material sequenced was CD8+ T cells sorted from PBMCs, taken 45 days after the yellow fever booster vaccination. These receptors were obtained from a man aged 30 to 39 who received the YFV17D yellow fever vaccine. The CDR3 runs from the conserved cysteine through the conserved F or W. A D gene is named only where the DNA matches it firmly. A clone size is listed for some rows: how often the clone was seen (once, few, many), or a class if it is expanded.

d_gene: NA
len: 14
v_gene: TRBV20-1
j_gene: TRBJ2-2
abundance: many
CDR3aa: CSASDGSGAGELFF
CDR3nt: TGCAGTGCTAGTGACGGGAGTGGAGCCGGGGAGCTGTTTTTT

d_gene: TRBD1
len: 15
v_gene: TRBV7-2
j_gene: TRBJ2-7
abundance: many
CDR3aa: CASRVPGQGSNEQYF
CDR3nt: TGTGCCAGCAGGGTACCGGGACAGGGGTCCAACGAGCAGTACTTC

d_gene: TRBD1
len: 17
v_gene: TRBV6-4
j_gene: TRBJ1-6
abundance: many
CDR3aa: CASSRLGTGSLYSPLHF
CDR3nt: TGTGCCAGCAGTCGACTCGGGACAGGGAGCTTGTATTCACCCCTCCACTTT

d_gene: NA
len: 15
v_gene: TRBV12-3/TRBV12-4
j_gene: TRBJ2-1
abundance: many
CDR3aa: CASSLPQLSYNEQFF
CDR3nt: TGTGCCAGCAGTTTGCCCCAACTCTCCTACAATGAGCAGTTCTTC

d_gene: TRBD2
len: 15
v_gene: TRBV27
j_gene: TRBJ2-2
abundance: many
CDR3aa: CASNLAGTNTGELFF
CDR3nt: TGTGCCAGCAACTTAGCGGGTACGAACACCGGGGAGCTGTTTTTT

d_gene: TRBD1
len: 15
v_gene: TRBV19
j_gene: TRBJ2-1
abundance: NA
CDR3aa: CASSMWDSSYNEQFF
CDR3nt: TGTGCCAGTAGTATGTGGGACAGCTCCTACAATGAGCAGTTCTTC

d_gene: NA
len: 17
v_gene: TRBV7-2
j_gene: TRBJ2-3
abundance: many
CDR3aa: CASSLVARTPSTDTQYF
CDR3nt: TGTGCCAGCAGCTTAGTGGCAAGGACTCCAAGCACAGATACGCAGTATTTT

d_gene: NA
len: 14
v_gene: TRBV9
j_gene: TRBJ1-5
abundance: NA
CDR3aa: CASSAAGGNQPQHF
CDR3nt: TGTGCCAGCAGCGCAGCAGGGGGCAATCAGCCCCAGCATTTT

d_gene: NA
len: 14
v_gene: TRBV5-1
j_gene: TRBJ2-7
abundance: many
CDR3aa: CASSSANRIYEQYF
CDR3nt: TGCGCCAGCAGCTCAGCTAACAGGATATACGAGCAGTACTTC

d_gene: NA
len: 13
v_gene: TRBV6-6
j_gene: TRBJ2-7
abundance: few
CDR3aa: CASSYSGHPGLYF
CDR3nt: TGTGCCAGCAGTTACTCAGGACACCCTGGGCTGTACTTC

d_gene: NA
len: 14
v_gene: TRBV7-3
j_gene: TRBJ2-1
abundance: many
CDR3aa: CASSHEEGSNEQFF
CDR3nt: TGTGCCAGCAGTCACGAGGAAGGGTCCAATGAGCAGTTCTTC

d_gene: NA
len: 15
v_gene: TRBV9
j_gene: TRBJ2-7
abundance: few
CDR3aa: CASSVGGHNSYEQYF
CDR3nt: TGTGCCAGCAGCGTAGGGGGACACAACTCCTACGAGCAGTACTTC

d_gene: NA
len: 14
v_gene: TRBV18
j_gene: TRBJ2-7
abundance: NA
CDR3aa: CASSEGGGSYEQYF
CDR3nt: TGTGCCAGCTCGGAGGGGGGGGGCTCCTACGAGCAGTACTTC

d_gene: NA
len: 13
v_gene: TRBV9
j_gene: TRBJ2-7
abundance: many
CDR3aa: CASSQEGLLEQYF
CDR3nt: TGTGCCAGCAGCCAAGAAGGGCTTCTCGAGCAGTACTTC

d_gene: NA
len: 14
v_gene: TRBV9
j_gene: TRBJ2-1
abundance: many
CDR3aa: CASSARSSLNEQFF
CDR3nt: TGTGCCAGCAGCGCGCGGAGTAGCCTCAATGAGCAGTTCTTC

d_gene: NA
len: 14
v_gene: TRBV27
j_gene: TRBJ2-2
abundance: many
CDR3aa: CASSLAGNTGELFF
CDR3nt: TGTGCCAGCAGTTTAGCCGGGAACACCGGGGAGCTGTTTTTT

d_gene: TRBD2
len: 19
v_gene: TRBV20-1
j_gene: TRBJ2-1
abundance: NA
CDR3aa: CCARDPGISGTAYYNEQFF
CDR3nt: TGCTGTGCTAGAGATCCGGGCATTAGCGGGACCGCATACTACAATGAGCAGTTCTTC

d_gene: NA
len: 16
v_gene: TRBV4-2
j_gene: TRBJ2-1
abundance: many
CDR3aa: CASSQGGGTVYNEQFF
CDR3nt: TGTGCCAGCAGCCAAGGGGGTGGTACGGTCTACAATGAGCAGTTCTTC

d_gene: NA
len: 13
v_gene: TRBV10-3
j_gene: TRBJ2-3
abundance: many
CDR3aa: CAISETPPDTQYF
CDR3nt: TGTGCCATCAGTGAGACACCGCCAGATACGCAGTATTTT

d_gene: TRBD2
len: 13
v_gene: TRBV10-3
j_gene: TRBJ2-7
abundance: many
CDR3aa: CAIGGTSGYEQYF
CDR3nt: TGTGCCATCGGCGGGACTAGCGGCTACGAGCAGTACTTC

d_gene: TRBD1
len: 16
v_gene: TRBV4-3
j_gene: TRBJ1-4
abundance: many
CDR3aa: CASSQDGRGGGEKLFF
CDR3nt: TGCGCCAGCAGCCAAGATGGGAGAGGGGGCGGCGAAAAACTGTTTTTT

d_gene: NA
len: 16
v_gene: TRBV2
j_gene: TRBJ2-5
abundance: many
CDR3aa: CASSPGPFSVQETQYF
CDR3nt: TGTGCCAGCAGCCCCGGTCCATTTAGCGTCCAAGAGACCCAGTACTTC

d_gene: NA
len: 12
v_gene: TRBV9
j_gene: TRBJ2-1
abundance: many
CDR3aa: CASSGTYNEQFF
CDR3nt: TGTGCCAGCAGCGGCACCTACAATGAGCAGTTCTTC

d_gene: TRBD1
len: 14
v_gene: TRBV7-9
j_gene: TRBJ2-5
abundance: few
CDR3aa: CASSSDREQETQYF
CDR3nt: TGTGCCAGCAGCTCGGACAGGGAACAAGAGACCCAGTACTTC

d_gene: NA
len: 13
v_gene: TRBV6-6
j_gene: TRBJ2-3
abundance: many
CDR3aa: CASIAPSTDTQYF
CDR3nt: TGTGCCAGCATAGCGCCTAGCACAGATACGCAGTATTTT

d_gene: NA
len: 13
v_gene: TRBV6-1
j_gene: TRBJ2-3
abundance: NA
CDR3aa: CASSVPGLDTQYF
CDR3nt: TGTGCCAGCAGTGTCCCGGGCCTAGATACGCAGTATTTT

d_gene: NA
len: 17
v_gene: TRBV7-6
j_gene: TRBJ1-3
abundance: many
CDR3aa: CASSLGDGAFSGNTIYF
CDR3nt: TGTGCCAGCAGCTTAGGGGACGGAGCCTTCTCTGGAAACACCATATATTTT

d_gene: NA
len: 17
v_gene: TRBV15
j_gene: TRBJ2-5
abundance: many
CDR3aa: CATSRVPWGSGEETQYF
CDR3nt: TGTGCCACCAGCAGAGTTCCCTGGGGGTCTGGAGAAGAGACCCAGTACTTC

d_gene: NA
len: 15
v_gene: TRBV12-5
j_gene: TRBJ1-1
abundance: many
CDR3aa: CASVPPGGLNTEAFF
CDR3nt: TGTGCTAGTGTCCCCCCCGGGGGCCTGAACACTGAAGCTTTCTTT

d_gene: NA
len: 14
v_gene: TRBV6-5
j_gene: TRBJ1-3
abundance: many
CDR3aa: CASSYSRSGNTIYF
CDR3nt: TGTGCCAGCAGTTACTCCAGGAGTGGAAACACCATATATTTT

d_gene: NA
len: 13
v_gene: TRBV6-1
j_gene: TRBJ2-7
abundance: few
CDR3aa: CASNSGGSYEQYF
CDR3nt: TGTGCCAGCAACTCTGGGGGCTCCTACGAGCAGTACTTC

d_gene: NA
len: 16
v_gene: TRBV29-1
j_gene: TRBJ2-6
abundance: few
CDR3aa: CSVLQVLPSGANVLTF
CDR3nt: TGCAGCGTCCTACAGGTTCTCCCCTCTGGGGCCAACGTCCTGACTTTC

d_gene: NA
len: 15
v_gene: TRBV5-4
j_gene: TRBJ2-7
abundance: NA
CDR3aa: CASSAPGPSSYEQYF
CDR3nt: TGTGCCAGCAGCGCGCCGGGGCCGAGCTCCTACGAGCAGTACTTC

d_gene: NA
len: 15
v_gene: TRBV7-6
j_gene: TRBJ2-3
abundance: many
CDR3aa: CASSFQAESTDTQYF
CDR3nt: TGTGCCAGCAGCTTTCAAGCGGAGAGCACAGATACGCAGTATTTT

d_gene: TRBD2
len: 17
v_gene: TRBV4-1
j_gene: TRBJ2-7
abundance: NA
CDR3aa: CASSPDRLAPPSYEQYF
CDR3nt: TGCGCCAGCAGCCCAGACCGACTAGCCCCCCCCTCCTACGAGCAGTACTTC

d_gene: NA
len: 15
v_gene: TRBV10-3
j_gene: TRBJ2-5
abundance: NA
CDR3aa: CAISESEFKRETQYF
CDR3nt: TGTGCCATCAGTGAGTCTGAGTTCAAACGAGAGACCCAGTACTTC

d_gene: TRBD1
len: 15
v_gene: TRBV10-2
j_gene: TRBJ2-3
abundance: many
CDR3aa: CASYRDRGPTDTQYF
CDR3nt: TGCGCCAGTTACCGGGACAGGGGGCCCACAGATACGCAGTATTTT

d_gene: NA
len: 15
v_gene: TRBV7-2
j_gene: TRBJ2-7
abundance: many
CDR3aa: CASSLVVGALHEQYF
CDR3nt: TGTGCCAGCAGCTTAGTTGTGGGCGCTCTCCACGAGCAGTACTTC

d_gene: TRBD1
len: 16
v_gene: TRBV4-3
j_gene: TRBJ2-7
abundance: few
CDR3aa: CASSQEVPTGAYEQYF
CDR3nt: TGCGCCAGCAGCCAAGAAGTCCCGACAGGGGCCTACGAGCAGTACTTC

d_gene: NA
len: 14
v_gene: TRBV4-3
j_gene: TRBJ1-5
abundance: many
CDR3aa: CASSQGGGGQPQHF
CDR3nt: TGCGCCAGCAGCCAAGGAGGGGGAGGTCAGCCCCAGCATTTT

d_gene: NA
len: 15
v_gene: TRBV7-9
j_gene: TRBJ2-7
abundance: NA
CDR3aa: CASTFPGGAELEQYF
CDR3nt: TGTGCCAGCACCTTCCCGGGGGGCGCCGAACTCGAGCAGTACTTC

d_gene: NA
len: 15
v_gene: TRBV5-1
j_gene: TRBJ2-1
abundance: few
CDR3aa: CASSLETVGVDEQFF
CDR3nt: TGCGCCAGCAGCTTGGAGACTGTAGGGGTTGATGAGCAGTTCTTC

d_gene: NA
len: 13
v_gene: TRBV9
j_gene: TRBJ2-2
abundance: many
CDR3aa: CASSAPSVGELFF
CDR3nt: TGTGCCAGCAGCGCGCCTAGCGTCGGGGAGCTGTTTTTT

d_gene: TRBD2
len: 15
v_gene: TRBV24-1
j_gene: TRBJ2-7
abundance: NA
CDR3aa: CATSDFRAGVYEQYF
CDR3nt: TGTGCCACCAGTGATTTCAGAGCGGGAGTTTACGAGCAGTACTTC

d_gene: TRBD2
len: 14
v_gene: TRBV12-3/TRBV12-4
j_gene: TRBJ2-7
abundance: NA
CDR3aa: CASVLAGGNYEQYF
CDR3nt: TGTGCCAGCGTTTTAGCGGGAGGAAACTACGAGCAGTACTTC

d_gene: NA
len: 13
v_gene: TRBV9
j_gene: TRBJ2-7
abundance: many
CDR3aa: CASSVGLYHEQYF
CDR3nt: TGTGCCAGCAGCGTAGGGTTATACCACGAGCAGTACTTC

d_gene: NA
len: 12
v_gene: TRBV7-9
j_gene: TRBJ2-7
abundance: many
CDR3aa: CASSLVGLEQYF
CDR3nt: TGTGCCAGCAGCTTAGTGGGGCTCGAGCAGTACTTC

d_gene: NA
len: 16
v_gene: TRBV2
j_gene: TRBJ2-7
abundance: few
CDR3aa: CASSERIGAGGDEQYF
CDR3nt: TGTGCCAGCAGTGAAAGAATTGGGGCAGGTGGGGACGAGCAGTACTTC

d_gene: TRBD2
len: 18
v_gene: TRBV5-1
j_gene: TRBJ2-7
abundance: many
CDR3aa: CASSLGLAGDFPTYEQYF
CDR3nt: TGCGCCAGCAGCCTGGGACTAGCGGGAGACTTCCCTACCTACGAGCAGTACTTC

d_gene: TRBD2
len: 15
v_gene: TRBV2
j_gene: TRBJ2-1
abundance: few
CDR3aa: CASKLASGRQDEQFF
CDR3nt: TGTGCCAGCAAGTTAGCGAGCGGGAGGCAGGATGAGCAGTTCTTC

d_gene: NA
len: 12
v_gene: TRBV6-2/TRBV6-3
j_gene: TRBJ2-1
abundance: many
CDR3aa: CASSKDLIEQFF
CDR3nt: TGTGCCAGCAGCAAGGACCTCATTGAGCAGTTCTTC

d_gene: NA
len: 14
v_gene: TRBV7-9
j_gene: TRBJ2-1
abundance: many
CDR3aa: CASSHLGGDNEQFF
CDR3nt: TGTGCCAGCAGCCACCTAGGTGGCGACAATGAGCAGTTCTTC

d_gene: TRBD2
len: 16
v_gene: TRBV6-5
j_gene: TRBJ2-1
abundance: many
CDR3aa: CASSRIRLAELNEQFF
CDR3nt: TGTGCCAGCAGCCGGATTCGACTAGCGGAGCTCAATGAGCAGTTCTTC

d_gene: NA
len: 12
v_gene: TRBV29-1
j_gene: TRBJ1-2
abundance: many
CDR3aa: CSVPARQDGYTF
CDR3nt: TGCAGCGTTCCAGCCCGACAGGATGGCTACACCTTC

d_gene: NA
len: 17
v_gene: TRBV2
j_gene: TRBJ2-6
abundance: few
CDR3aa: CASSELFGDFRANVLTF
CDR3nt: TGTGCCAGCAGTGAACTGTTCGGGGACTTCAGGGCCAACGTCCTGACTTTC